Listed below are T cell receptor beta chains from one sample, sequenced in a study of Graves' ophthalmopathy and Graves' hyperthyroidism. TCRdb re-derived calls from the multiplex PCR reads in MiXCR, one entry per CDR3 protein. The table lists about 500,000 distinct CDR3 sequences, roughly 14% of them singletons. Specimen: blood. The receptors derive from a woman in her thirties with Graves' ophthalmopathy. The CDR3 runs from the conserved cysteine through the conserved F or W. A D gene is named only where the DNA matches it firmly. Some rows have no size entry. The others give once, few or many, or a class for an expanded clone.

j_call cdr3_length v_call d_call clone_size cdr3_aa cdr3_nt
TRBJ1-3 13 TRBV29-1 TRBD1 many CSADGQAGNTIYF TGCAGCGCAGACGGACAGGCGGGAAACACCATATATTTT
TRBJ1-2 17 TRBV11-2 TRBD1 once CASSLDHWDSPLYGCTF TGTGCCAGCAGCTTAGATCATTGGGACAGCCCCCTGTATGGCTGCACCTTC
TRBJ2-2 15 TRBV7-9 . . CASSLFLQHTGELFF TGTGCCAGCAGCTTATTTTTACAACACACCGGGGAGCTGTTTTTT
TRBJ1-2 14 TRBV30 . many CAWVQQGDDYGYTF TGTGCCTGGGTTCAACAGGGTGACGACTATGGCTACACCTTC
TRBJ1-6 18 TRBV4-1 . many CASKPLGQRSSYNSPLHF TGCGCCAGCAAACCGCTCGGACAGCGAAGCTCCTATAATTCACCCCTCCACTTT
TRBJ2-5 12 TRBV11-2 . many CASSLHQETQYF TGTGCCAGCAGCTTGCACCAAGAGACCCAGTACTTC
TRBJ2-2 13 TRBV29-1 . many CSVDSANTGELFF TGCAGCGTTGATTCAGCGAACACCGGGGAGCTGTTTTTT
TRBJ2-7 11 TRBV13 . many CASRKGHEQYF TGTGCCAGCAGAAAGGGCCACGAGCAGTACTTC
TRBJ1-5 11 TRBV6-1 . many CASARSEPQHF TGTGCCAGCGCCCGTAGTGAGCCCCAGCATTTT
TRBJ1-6 16 TRBV3-1 . many CASSLSSLHTNSPLHF TGTGCCAGCAGCCTTTCCTCATTGCATACTAATTCACCCCTCCACTTT
TRBJ2-7 13 TRBV20-1 . many CSALDRMTYEQYF TGCAGTGCTTTAGACAGAATGACCTACGAGCAGTACTTC
TRBJ1-2 15 TRBV6-2/TRBV6-3 . many CASSYSSRDHNGYTF TGTGCCAGCAGTTACTCGAGCAGGGACCACAATGGCTACACCTTC
TRBJ1-2 13 TRBV20-1 . many CSARGVINYGYTF TGCAGTGCTAGAGGGGTGATTAACTATGGCTACACCTTC
TRBJ1-1 15 TRBV7-2 TRBD1 many CASSLQGVVGTEAFF TGTGCCAGCAGCTTACAGGGGGTCGTAGGCACTGAAGCTTTCTTT
TRBJ2-2 15 TRBV28 . many CAGRGPSVGTGELFF TGTGCGGGCCGGGGCCCTTCAGTAGGTACCGGGGAGCTGTTTTTT
TRBJ2-5 16 TRBV30 . many CAWSVHRGGYAETQYF TGTGCCTGGAGTGTACATAGGGGGGGTTACGCGGAGACCCAGTACTTC
TRBJ1-5 15 TRBV4-1 TRBD1 few CASSQRDRDNQPQHF TGCGCCAGCAGTCAGAGGGACAGGGACAATCAGCCCCAGCATTTT
TRBJ1-1 14 TRBV6-1 TRBD1 many CAIQRGRENTEAFF TGTGCCATCCAGAGGGGGCGAGAGAACACTGAAGCTTTCTTT
TRBJ2-7 15 TRBV27 TRBD1 many CASSPSVRGSSEQYF TGTGCCAGCAGTCCCTCGGTCAGGGGGTCTTCCGAGCAGTACTTC
TRBJ2-3 16 TRBV7-6 . . CASSLGYWEVPDTQYF TGTGCCAGCAGCTTAGGTTACTGGGAGGTGCCAGATACGCAGTATTTT
TRBJ2-5 16 TRBV3-1 TRBD1 many CASSQGDWDSQETQYF TGTGCCAGCAGCCAAGGCGACTGGGACAGCCAAGAGACCCAGTACTTC
TRBJ2-5 20 TRBV11-1 . many CASSSQPGPPIVRGQETQYF TGTGCCAGCAGCTCCCAACCGGGACCTCCAATCGTGCGAGGCCAAGAGACCCAGTACTTC
TRBJ1-1 13 TRBV29-1 . . CSVEGPGNTDAFF TGCAGCGTTGAGGGACCGGGGAACACTGATGCTTTCTTT
TRBJ1-5 15 TRBV6-2/TRBV6-3 . many CASSYGQGGFQPQHF TGTGCCAGCAGTTACGGGCAGGGTGGATTCCAGCCCCAGCATTTT
TRBJ1-5 16 TRBV7-2 . many CASSLAPRAWNQPQHF TGTGCCAGCAGCTTAGCGCCGAGAGCCTGGAATCAGCCCCAGCATTTT
TRBJ1-3 16 TRBV6-5 TRBD1 few CASSYSGGASGNTIYF TGTGCCAGCAGTTACTCAGGGGGCGCGTCTGGAAACACCATATATTTT
TRBJ2-5 14 TRBV28 . many CASSLDGFSEAQYF TGTGCCAGCAGTTTGGACGGGTTTTCAGAGGCCCAGTACTTC
TRBJ2-7 15 TRBV5-1 . many CASSTGVIASYEQYF TGCGCCAGCAGCACGGGAGTCATTGCCTCCTACGAGCAGTACTTC
TRBJ2-7 13 TRBV30 . many CAWSKRRGDEQYF TGTGCCTGGAGTAAGCGCAGGGGAGACGAGCAGTACTTC
TRBJ2-4 15 TRBV28 . . CASSPRGQELDIQYF TGTGCCAGCAGCCCCCGCGGGCAGGAATTGGACATTCAGTACTTC
TRBJ1-1 12 TRBV6-5 . many CASSYSSTEAFF TGTGCCAGCAGTTACTCGAGCACTGAAGCTTTCTTT
TRBJ1-1 16 TRBV14 TRBD1 many CASSRGQDLMNTEAFF TGTGCCAGCAGTCGTGGACAGGACCTCATGAACACTGAAGCTTTCTTT
TRBJ1-5 14 TRBV28 . many CASSRAGSNQPQHF TGTGCCAGCAGTCGGGCAGGGAGCAATCAGCCCCAGCATTTT
TRBJ2-7 15 TRBV12-3/TRBV12-4 TRBD1 few CASSFGTGAFYEQYF TGTGCCAGCAGTTTTGGGACAGGGGCTTTCTACGAGCAGTACTTC
TRBJ2-2 17 TRBV28 TRBD2 many CASSLSLAGGNTGELFF TGTGCCAGCAGTTTATCCCTAGCGGGGGGGAACACCGGGGAGCTGTTTTTT
TRBJ2-5 14 TRBV20-1 . many CSARDFPLQETQYF TGCAGTGCTAGGGACTTCCCTCTCCAAGAGACCCAGTACTTC
TRBJ1-6 15 TRBV7-9 . many CASTFSSGYNSPLHF TGTGCCAGCACCTTCTCCAGCGGTTATAATTCACCCCTCCACTTT
TRBJ1-1 16 TRBV5-1 TRBD1 many CASSLLQGTPNTEAFF TGCGCCAGCAGCCTACTACAGGGGACCCCGAACACTGAAGCTTTCTTT
TRBJ1-2 13 TRBV6-1 . many CASSEVISYGYTF TGTGCCAGCAGTGAAGTGATATCATATGGCTACACCTTC
TRBJ1-1 15 TRBV4-1 . few CASSQVSGMNTEAFF TGCGCCAGCAGCCAAGTTAGTGGAATGAACACTGAAGCTTTCTTT
TRBJ1-1 16 TRBV4-2 . many CASSQAEGGPNTEAFF TGTGCCAGCAGCCAAGCTGAGGGGGGTCCTAACACTGAAGCTTTCTTT
TRBJ2-4 16 TRBV7-8 . . CASSQPTDSAKNIQYF TGTGCCAGCAGCCAACCCACGGACAGCGCCAAAAACATTCAGTACTTC
TRBJ1-5 15 TRBV7-2 . many CASSLLVNSNQPQHF TGTGCCAGCAGCTTATTGGTAAATAGCAATCAGCCCCAGCATTTT
TRBJ2-5 11 TRBV12-3/TRBV12-4 . many CASRTGGTQYF TGTGCCAGCAGGACTGGGGGGACCCAGTACTTC
TRBJ1-1 13 TRBV6-1 . many CASSPVRGDEAFF TGTGCCAGCAGCCCGGTCCGGGGAGACGAAGCTTTCTTT